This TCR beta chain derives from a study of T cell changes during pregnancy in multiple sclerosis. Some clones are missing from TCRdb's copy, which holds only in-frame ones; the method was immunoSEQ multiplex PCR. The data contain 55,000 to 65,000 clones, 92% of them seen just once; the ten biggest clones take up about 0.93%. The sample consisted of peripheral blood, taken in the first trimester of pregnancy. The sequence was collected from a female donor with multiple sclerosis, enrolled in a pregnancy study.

The CDR3 sequence is CASLEVIGELFF. The DNA for the CDR3 is TGTGCCAGCCTAGAGGTAATCGGGGAGCTGTTTTTT. The genes are TRBV2 and TRBJ2-2; D is ambiguous. From germline, CDR1 is SNHLY and CDR2 FYNNEI. This CDR3 contains 12 residues. Trimming took 8 bases from V and 7 from J, leaving 11 bases between them. Using reference TRBV2 and TRBJ2-2 for the parts outside the CDR3, the full variable domain is EPEVTQTPSHQVTQMGQEVILRCVPISNHLYFYWYRQILGQKVEFLVSFYNNEISEKSEIFDDQFSVERPDGSNFTLKIRSTKLEDSAMYFCASLEVIGELFFGEGSRLTVL.